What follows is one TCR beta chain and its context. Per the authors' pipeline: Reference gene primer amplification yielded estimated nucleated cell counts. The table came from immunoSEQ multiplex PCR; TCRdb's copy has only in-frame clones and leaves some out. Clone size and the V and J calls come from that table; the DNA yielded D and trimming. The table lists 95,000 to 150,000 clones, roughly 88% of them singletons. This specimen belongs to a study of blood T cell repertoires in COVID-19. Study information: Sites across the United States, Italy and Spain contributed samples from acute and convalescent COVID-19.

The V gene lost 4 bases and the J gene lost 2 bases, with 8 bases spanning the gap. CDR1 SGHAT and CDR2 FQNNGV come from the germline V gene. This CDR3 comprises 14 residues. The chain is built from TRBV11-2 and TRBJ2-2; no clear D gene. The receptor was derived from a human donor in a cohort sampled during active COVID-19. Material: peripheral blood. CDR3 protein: CASSSRLNTGELFF. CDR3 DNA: TGTGCCAGCAGCTCGAGACTTAACACCGGGGAGCTGTTTTTT.